Described below is a single TCR beta chain sequence and its context. Germline lookup yields CDR1 SEHNR and CDR2 FQNEAQ (reference sequence). The CDR3 extends over 17 amino acids. With 2 bases clipped from V and 4 bases from J, the junction kept 11 bases outside the gene matches. The sample originates from a study of technical replicates of blood from a few donors. Repertoires were generated with immunoSEQ multiplex PCR, while TCRdb's copy carries only in-frame clones and drops some. The data hold 65,000 to 95,000 clones, with approximately 97% observed a single time. The chain uses TRBV7-9 and TRBJ2-7; 10 bases are a match to TRBD1. The sequence was collected from a human donor in good health. Sequencing used T cells isolated from PBMCs. The CDR3 protein is CASSLIPPDRGLYEQYF. CDR3 sequence (DNA): TGTGCCAGCAGCTTAATCCCCCCCGACAGGGGGCTATACGAGCAGTACTTC.